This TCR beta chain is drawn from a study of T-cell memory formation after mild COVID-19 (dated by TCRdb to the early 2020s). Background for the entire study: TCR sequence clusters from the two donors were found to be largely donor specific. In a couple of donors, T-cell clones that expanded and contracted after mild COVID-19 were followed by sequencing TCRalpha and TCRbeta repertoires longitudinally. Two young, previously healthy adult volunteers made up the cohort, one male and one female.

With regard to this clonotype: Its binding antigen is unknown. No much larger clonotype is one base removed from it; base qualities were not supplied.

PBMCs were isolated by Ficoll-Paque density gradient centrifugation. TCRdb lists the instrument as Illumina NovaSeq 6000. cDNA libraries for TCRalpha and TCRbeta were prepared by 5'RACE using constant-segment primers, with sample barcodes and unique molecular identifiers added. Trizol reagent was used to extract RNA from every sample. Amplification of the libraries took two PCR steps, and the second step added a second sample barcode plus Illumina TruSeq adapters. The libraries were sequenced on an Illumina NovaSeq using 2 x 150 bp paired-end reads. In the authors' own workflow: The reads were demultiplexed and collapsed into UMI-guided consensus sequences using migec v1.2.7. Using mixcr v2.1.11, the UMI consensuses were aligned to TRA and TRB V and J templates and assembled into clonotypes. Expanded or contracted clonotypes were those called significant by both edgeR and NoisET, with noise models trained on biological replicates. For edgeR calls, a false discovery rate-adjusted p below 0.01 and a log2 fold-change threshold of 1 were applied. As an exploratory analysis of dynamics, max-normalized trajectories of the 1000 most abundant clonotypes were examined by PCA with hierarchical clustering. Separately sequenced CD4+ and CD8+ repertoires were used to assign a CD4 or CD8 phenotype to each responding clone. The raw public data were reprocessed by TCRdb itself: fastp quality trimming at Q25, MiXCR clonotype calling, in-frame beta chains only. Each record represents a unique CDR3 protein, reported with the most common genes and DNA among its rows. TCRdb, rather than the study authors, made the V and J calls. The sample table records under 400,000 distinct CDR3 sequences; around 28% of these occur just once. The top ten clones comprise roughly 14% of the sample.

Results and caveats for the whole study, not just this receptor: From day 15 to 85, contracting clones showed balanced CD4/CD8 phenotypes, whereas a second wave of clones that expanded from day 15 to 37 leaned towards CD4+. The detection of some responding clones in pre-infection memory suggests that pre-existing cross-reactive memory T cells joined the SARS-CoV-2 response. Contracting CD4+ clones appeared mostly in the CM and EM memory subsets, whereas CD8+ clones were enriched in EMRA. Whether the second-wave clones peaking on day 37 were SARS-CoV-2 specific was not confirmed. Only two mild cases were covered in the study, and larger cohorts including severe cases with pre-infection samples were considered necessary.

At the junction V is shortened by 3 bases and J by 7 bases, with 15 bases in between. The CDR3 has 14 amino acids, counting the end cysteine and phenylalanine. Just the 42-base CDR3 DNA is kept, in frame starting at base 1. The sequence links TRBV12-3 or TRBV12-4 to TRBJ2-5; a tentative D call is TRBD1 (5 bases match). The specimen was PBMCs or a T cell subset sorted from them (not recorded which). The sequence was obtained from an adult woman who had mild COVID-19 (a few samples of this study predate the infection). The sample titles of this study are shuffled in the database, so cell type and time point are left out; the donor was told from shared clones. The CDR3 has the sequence CASSFGGASGTQYF. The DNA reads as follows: TGTGCCAGCAGTTTCGGTGGGGCCTCGGGGACCCAGTACTTC.